The T cell receptor (beta chain) under discussion was sequenced for a study of OX40 agonist ivuxolimab in advanced cancers. The wider study: Ivuxolimab, an antibody that agonizes OX40 (CD134), was administered to the patients.

The CDR3 extends over 16 amino acids. Germline V lookup: CDR1 KGHSH, CDR2 LQKENI. Trimming cost V 0 bases and J 2 bases; bases outside gene matches: 7. Sequencing was performed with immunoSEQ multiplex PCR; in TCRdb, only in-frame clones are kept and a portion is missing. This sample has tens of thousands of clones, with roughly 90% found just once. V and J are TRBV18 and TRBJ2-7; 7 positions agree with TRBD2. This TCR was recovered from an adult with an advanced solid tumor such as melanoma, head and neck, liver or kidney cancer. The source material was CD4+ or CD8+ T cells sorted from blood, sampled in a trial of the OX40 agonist ivuxolimab. In DNA, the CDR3 is TGTGCCAGCTCACCACCGAGGGTAGCGGGTGCCTACGAGCAGTACTTC. Encoded protein: CASSPPRVAGAYEQYF. The full variable domain, with the rest looked up from reference TRBV18 and TRBJ2-7, is NAGVMQNPRHLVRRRGQEARLRCSPMKGHSHVYWYRQLPEEGLKFMVYLQKENIIDESGMPKERFSAEFPKEGPSILRIQQVVRGDSAAYFCASSPPRVAGAYEQYFGPGTRLTVT.